The clone carrying this T cell receptor beta chain has more than one count but fewer than ten. Its antigen is not identified. Amplification targeted TCR beta CDR3 regions from RNA transcripts. Initially, a first-round RT-PCR of the TCR CDR3 employed the HTBI primer set. TCRdb re-called the multiplex PCR reads with MiXCR, one entry per CDR3 protein. The sample consists of approximately 380,000 distinct CDR3 sequences, 19% of them appearing once. Germline CDR1 is SGHTA and CDR2 is FQGTGA. The CDR3 covers 16 residues. V lost 2 bases to trimming and J lost 0 bases, with 13 bases between them. This sample is drawn from a study of T cells in Graves' hyperthyroidism and ophthalmopathy. Study observations and caveats: Most thyroid clonotypes that were expanded above 0.001 also turned up in blood.

An absence of ophthalmopathy progression within 18 months meant stable Graves' hyperthyroidism. The study excluded patients with uncontrolled infection, other autoimmune disease, pregnancy or lactation. Every diagnosis used clinical symptoms, serum thyroxine and TRAb, thyroid ultrasound and orbital computed tomography. Input material: blood. The source is a woman in her late teens or twenties with Graves' hyperthyroidism. This chain joins TRBV7-3 and TRBJ2-5; D might be TRBD2 (5 bases). The CDR3 loop reads CASSLWPSQYQETQYF. CDR3 nucleotides: TGTGCCAGCAGCTTATGGCCTAGCCAGTACCAAGAGACCCAGTACTTC.